These T cell receptor beta chains were read from a single sample in a study of T cell repertoires in aging, cancer and after chemotherapy. TCRdb used MiXCR to reprocess the multiplex PCR reads, holding one entry per CDR3 protein. The data hold about 800 distinct CDR3 sequences, with approximately 89% observed a single time. The sequenced sample was blood. All receptors derive from a human donor with a solid tumor. CDR3s include the opening cysteine and the closing phenylalanine or tryptophan. The D gene is left open where the match is weak. Rows may omit the clone size; those that give it use once, few, many or a size class.

TRBV5-3	-	17	-	TRBJ1-5	CARSLRKQGWSNQPQHF	TGTGCCAGAAGCTTGCGCAAACAGGGTTGGAGCAATCAGCCCCAGCATTTT
TRBV27	-	13	-	TRBJ2-7	CASSLQGSPEQYF	TGTGCCAGCAGTTTACAGGGGTCCCCCGAGCAGTACTTC
TRBV29-1	-	9	-	TRBJ1-1	CSVAPEAFF	TGCAGCGTTGCCCCTGAAGCTTTCTTT
TRBV20-1	-	16	-	TRBJ2-1	CSAIRFGSSSYNEQFF	TGCAGTGCTATTCGTTTTGGGAGTAGCTCCTACAATGAGCAGTTCTTC
TRBV7-2	TRBD2	14	-	TRBJ2-5	CASSVAGAQETQYF	TGTGCCAGCAGCGTAGCGGGGGCACAAGAGACCCAGTACTTC
TRBV5-1	-	15	-	TRBJ2-2	CASSQDGTNTGELFF	TGCGCCAGCAGCCAGGACGGGACGAACACCGGGGAGCTGTTTTTT
TRBV6-5	-	15	few	TRBJ1-2	CASSSRLRELYGYTF	TGTGCCAGCAGTAGCCGTCTCAGGGAGTTATATGGCTACACCTTC
TRBV7-2	TRBD2	16	-	TRBJ2-5	CASSFRTSGTGETQYF	TGTGCCAGCAGCTTTAGGACTAGCGGGACTGGAGAGACCCAGTACTTC
TRBV6-1	TRBD2	15	-	TRBJ2-2	CASKTSGENTGELFF	TGTGCCAGCAAGACTAGCGGGGAGAACACCGGGGAGCTGTTTTTT
TRBV29-1	TRBD1	11	-	TRBJ1-1	CSVGQGTEAFF	TGCAGCGTGGGACAGGGGACCGAAGCTTTCTTT
TRBV7-2	TRBD2	16	-	TRBJ2-5	CASSRLSGGAQETQYF	TGTGCCAGCAGCCGCTTAAGCGGGGGGGCCCAAGAGACCCAGTACTTC
TRBV6-6	TRBD2	13	-	TRBJ2-4	CASRRGGGNIQYF	TGTGCCAGCAGGCGGGGGGGTGGAAACATTCAGTACTTC
TRBV20-1	TRBD1	14	-	TRBJ2-1	CSAEWGTGNNEQFF	TGCAGTGCCGAGTGGGGGACAGGGAACAATGAGCAGTTCTTC
TRBV5-4	-	14	-	TRBJ2-5	CASSLKQGGETQYF	TGTGCCAGCAGCTTGAAGCAGGGCGGAGAGACCCAGTACTTC
TRBV5-4	TRBD2	15	-	TRBJ2-7	CASSFVAGGLYEQYF	TGTGCCAGCAGCTTTGTAGCGGGGGGCCTCTACGAGCAGTACTTC
TRBV5-6	-	12	-	TRBJ2-5	CASSLDRRTQYF	TGTGCCAGCAGCTTGGATCGGAGGACCCAGTACTTC
TRBV7-2	TRBD1	17	-	TRBJ1-2	CASSLAGTAGPNYGYTF	TGTGCCAGCAGCTTAGCCGGGACAGCGGGACCTAACTATGGCTACACCTTC
TRBV29-1	-	11	once	TRBJ2-7	CSVEVRGEQYF	TGCAGCGTTGAAGTACGTGGCGAGCAGTACTTC
TRBV20-1	TRBD1	14	-	TRBJ2-7	CSALDRGTHYAQYF	TGCAGTGCTTTGGACAGGGGTACCCATTATGCGCAGTACTTC
TRBV6-1	-	12	-	TRBJ2-6	CASTSGANVLTF	TGTGCCAGCACGTCGGGGGCTAACGTCCTGACTTTC
TRBV20-1	-	15	-	TRBJ2-2	CSASLGGSGTGELFF	TGCAGTGCTAGTTTAGGGGGTAGTGGCACCGGGGAGCTGTTTTTT
TRBV7-2	TRBD2	16	-	TRBJ2-5	CASSFSGLAGKETQYF	TGTGCCAGCTCCTTCTCCGGACTAGCGGGAAAAGAGACCCAGTACTTC
TRBV24-1	-	17	-	TRBJ2-2	CASSLFLGGRNTGELFF	TGTGCCAGCAGCCTATTCCTAGGAGGGCGTAACACCGGGGAGCTGTTTTTT
TRBV5-1	TRBD1	14	-	TRBJ1-2	CASSTGQGPYGYTF	TGCGCCAGCAGCACGGGACAGGGGCCTTATGGCTACACCTTC
TRBV19	-	17	-	TRBJ2-3	CASSIRTYASYTDTQYF	TGTGCCAGTAGTATACGGACCTACGCTTCCTACACAGATACGCAGTATTTT
TRBV6-2/TRBV6-3	-	16	once	TRBJ1-4	CASSEASRTFNEKLFF	TGTGCCAGCAGTGAAGCATCGAGAACCTTTAATGAAAAACTGTTTTTT
TRBV7-2	-	15	-	TRBJ1-2	CASSLSRDVDYGYTF	TGTGCCAGCAGCCTATCCCGGGACGTAGACTATGGCTACACCTTC
TRBV7-2	TRBD2	15	-	TRBJ2-7	CASSSEREGRHEQYF	TGTGCCAGCAGCTCAGAGCGGGAGGGCCGCCACGAGCAGTACTTC
TRBV10-2	-	13	-	TRBJ1-5	CASQGLSNQPQHF	TGCGCCAGCCAGGGTCTTAGCAATCAGCCCCAGCATTTT
TRBV6-8	-	16	-	TRBJ1-5	CASSRALQNSNQPQHF	TGTGCCAGCAGTCGGGCCCTACAGAATAGCAATCAGCCCCAGCATTTT
TRBV6-1	-	16	-	TRBJ1-2	CASSAPWGGRNYGYTF	TGTGCCAGCAGTGCCCCCTGGGGGGGGCGCAACTATGGCTACACCTTC
TRBV7-4	-	19	-	TRBJ2-1	CASSLGRGASASSYNEQFF	TGTGCCAGCAGCTTAGGCAGGGGCGCTAGCGCGAGCTCCTACAATGAGCAGTTCTTC
TRBV29-1	-	13	few	TRBJ1-3	CSVLDSSGNTIYF	TGCAGCGTTCTGGACAGCTCTGGAAACACCATATATTTT
TRBV24-1	-	12	-	TRBJ1-1	CATSDPGSEAFF	TGTGCCACCAGTGATCCGGGATCCGAAGCTTTCTTT
TRBV29-1	TRBD2	15	-	TRBJ2-1	CSVGGLAGKGNEQFF	TGCAGCGTTGGGGGACTAGCGGGAAAAGGGAATGAGCAGTTCTTC
TRBV19	-	12	once	TRBJ1-2	CASRPGLYGYTF	TGTGCCAGTAGACCGGGACTCTATGGCTACACCTTC
TRBV19	TRBD1	15	-	TRBJ1-5	CASSQQGESNQPQHF	TGTGCCAGTAGTCAACAGGGGGAAAGCAATCAGCCCCAGCATTTT
TRBV29-1	-	15	once	TRBJ1-3	CSVRGEATSGNTIYF	TGCAGCGTTCGCGGCGAGGCGACCTCTGGAAACACCATATATTTT
TRBV6-1	TRBD2	15	once	TRBJ2-3	CAGGGRAGGQDTQYF	TGTGCCGGGGGGGGCAGAGCGGGAGGGCAAGATACGCAGTATTTT
TRBV6-1	-	13	-	TRBJ2-6	CATLSSGANVLTF	TGTGCCACTCTGAGCTCTGGGGCCAACGTCCTGACTTTC
TRBV29-1	-	12	-	TRBJ1-1	CSVEEQHTEAFF	TGCAGCGTTGAAGAACAGCACACTGAAGCTTTCTTT
TRBV5-5	TRBD1	15	-	TRBJ1-1	CASSPWTGVGTEAFF	TGTGCCAGCAGCCCATGGACAGGGGTAGGCACTGAAGCTTTCTTT